This T cell receptor (beta chain) was observed in a study of blood T cell repertoires in COVID-19. CDR3 length equals 12 residues. Trimming shortened V by 5 bases and J by 13 bases, and 12 bases separated the two germline ends. Germline V gene lookup returns CDR1 MNHEY and CDR2 SVGAGI. Method: immunoSEQ multiplex PCR; TCRdb's copy keeps in-frame clones and lacks some. The sample has some 41,000 clones, approximately 90% seen once. This sequence joins TRBV6-5 and TRBJ1-6; D not resolved. Sequencing input: peripheral blood. The sequence came from a man between 60 and 70 years old with active COVID-19. In DNA form, the CDR3 reads TGTGCCAGCAGTACCGCCCGCGGTCCCCTCCACTTT. It yields the protein CASSTARGPLHF.